Each of the 22 T cell receptor beta chains below was sequenced from the same sample in a study of PD-L1 blockade in urothelial cancer. Generated by immunoSEQ multiplex PCR, the TCRdb table keeps only in-frame clones and is missing some. The table has 15,000 to 20,000 clones, approximately 83% seen once. As for time point: peripheral blood 6 weeks after treatment start. The starting material was PBMCs, obtained around atezolizumab (anti-PD-L1) treatment. The receptors here all came from a man between 50 and 59 years old with urothelial cancer.

The chain recombines TRBV6-5 with TRBJ1-5, with TRBD1 matching 7 bases. Germline V lookup: CDR1 MNHEY, CDR2 SVGAGI. Unmatched junction bases numbered 12, after V lost 6 bases and J lost 7 bases. The CDR3 spans 15 residues. CDR3 sequence: CASRSLTGVKQPQHF. CDR3 coding DNA: TGTGCCAGCAGATCGTTAACAGGGGTGAAGCAGCCCCAGCATTTT.

This clone has just one count. CDR3 sequence (DNA): TGTGCCAGCAGTTACTCCTCTGACAGGGGAGCTTTCTTT. It is translated as CASSYSSDRGAFF. The V gene is TRBV6-5, the J gene TRBJ1-1; 8 bases line up with TRBD1. The CDR3 has 13 amino acids. Looked up from germline, CDR1 is MNHEY and CDR2 is SVGAGI. V lost 0 bases, J lost 10 bases, and 4 bases stayed unmatched.

The J gene is TRBJ2-1, the V gene TRBV2, with 8 bases that match TRBD2. From germline, CDR1 is SNHLY and CDR2 FYNNEI. CDR3 size: 15 residues. With V trimmed by 3 bases and J by 4 bases, 5 bases remained unmatched. In nucleotides, the CDR3 is TGTGCCAGCAGTGAGGCTAGCGGGCATTACAATGAGCAGTTCTTC. It yields the protein CASSEASGHYNEQFF.

The genes are TRBV29-1 and TRBJ2-3, with D unclear. The CDR3 is 13 amino acids. Deletions cut 4 bases from V and 8 bases from J, with 16 bases between. CDR1 is SQVTM and CDR2 is ANQGSEA in the germline V gene. The CDR3 protein is CSVVEWQSPTQYF. CDR3 DNA: TGCAGCGTTGTGGAGTGGCAATCCCCTACGCAGTATTTT.

The J gene is TRBJ1-5, the V gene TRBV7-9; D call uncertain. V lost 3 bases, J lost 0 bases, and 9 bases lay in between. This CDR3 spans 15 amino acids. CDR1 and CDR2 from the germline V gene are SEHNR and FQNEAQ (reference sequence). CDR3 residues: CASSFGGYSNQPQHF. In nucleotides, the CDR3 is TGTGCCAGCAGCTTCGGTGGTTATAGCAATCAGCCCCAGCATTTT. The variable domain in full, with the rest retrieved from reference TRBV7-9 and TRBJ1-5, is DTGVSQNPRHKITKRGQNVTFRCDPISEHNRLYWYRQTLGQGPEFLTYFQNEAQLEKSRLLSDRFSAERPKGSFSTLEIQRTEQGDSAMYLCASSFGGYSNQPQHFGDGTRLSIL.

This CDR3 reads CASRLLTAGNEKLFF. The CDR3 nucleotides read TGTGCCAGCAGGCTTCTGACAGCGGGAAATGAAAAACTGTTTTTT. The chain carries TRBV28 and TRBJ1-4, with TRBD1 as a possible D gene (5 bases). V gave up 6 bases and J gave up 5 bases, with 16 bases separating them. This CDR3 spans 15 amino acids. CDR1 MDHEN and CDR2 SYDVKM come from the germline V gene. The full variable domain, in which reference TRBV28 and TRBJ1-4 provide the parts outside the CDR3, is DVKVTQSSRYLVKRTGEKVFLECVQDMDHENMFWYRQDPGLGLRLIYFSYDVKMKEKGDIPEGYSVSREKKERFSLILESASTNQTSMYLCASRLLTAGNEKLFFGSGTQLSVL.

In its sample, this clone was seen a few times. This chain joins TRBV4-1 and TRBJ1-5; D may be TRBD1 (5 bases). Trimming shortened V by 1 base and J by 4 bases, and 17 bases separated the two germline ends. CDR3 length: 17 amino acids. Germline V gene sequence: CDR1 MGHRA, CDR2 YSYEKL. The chain's CDR3 is CASSQVMAGIPNQPQHF. The CDR3 region has the DNA TGCGCCAGCAGCCAAGTAATGGCAGGGATCCCGAATCAGCCCCAGCATTTT.

CDR3 nucleotide sequence: TGTGCCGTTAGGGACATCGACCTTCTCAATCAGCCCCAGCATTTT. As protein: CAVRDIDLLNQPQHF. The gene calls are TRBV28 and TRBJ1-5; D possibly corresponds to TRBD1 (6 bases). V lost 11 bases, J lost 3 bases, and 20 bases lay in between. CDR3 length equals 15 residues. The germline V gene has CDR1 MDHEN and CDR2 SYDVKM.

The CDR3 protein is CASSVLQTGTDEQYF. The DNA of the CDR3 is TGTGCCAGCAGCGTGCTACAGACAGGAACCGACGAGCAGTACTTC. The chain joins TRBV9 to TRBJ2-7; D is perhaps TRBD1 (6 bases). V was pared by 2 bases and J by 5 bases, with 17 bases between. The CDR3 length is 15 residues. The germline CDR1 and CDR2 sequences are SGDLS and YYNGEE. The full variable domain, rest sourced from reference TRBV9 and TRBJ2-7, is DSGVTQTPKHLITATGQRVTLRCSPRSGDLSVYWYQQSLDQGLQFLIQYYNGEERAKGNILERFSAQQFPDLHSELNLSSLELGDSALYFCASSVLQTGTDEQYFGPGTRLTVT.

Relative to its sample, this clone is medium-sized (0.01 to 0.1%). V usage is TRBV5-6 and J usage is TRBJ2-1; 8 bases are shared with TRBD1. Germline CDR1 SGHDT, CDR2 YYEEEE. This CDR3 has 16 residues. The V and J ends lost 2 bases and 2 bases, in that order; junction bases with no gene match: 6. This CDR3 reads CASSFSTGGPYNEQFF. CDR3 DNA sequence: TGTGCCAGCAGCTTCTCCACAGGGGGGCCCTACAATGAGCAGTTCTTC.

CDR3 residues: CSAYDRGEQYF. The CDR3 DNA follows: TGCAGTGCTTACGACAGGGGAGAGCAGTACTTC. The J gene is TRBJ2-7, the V gene TRBV20-1, with 8 bases aligning to TRBD1. The germline V gene encodes CDR1 DFQATT and CDR2 SNEGSKA (reference sequence). CDR3 length: 11 amino acids. Losses at the gene ends were 5 bases for V and 7 bases for J; bases not matched to a gene: 4.

The chain uses TRBV2 and TRBJ1-4, with D tentatively TRBD1 (5 bases). The V end lost 0 bases, the J end lost 4 bases, and 9 bases lay between the germline ends. The CDR3 totals 15 residues. CDR1 and CDR2 from the germline V gene are SNHLY and FYNNEI. The DNA of the CDR3 is TGTGCCAGCAGTGAAGCAGACAGACTTAATGAAAAACTGTTTTTT. This translates into CASSEADRLNEKLFF.

The chain joins TRBV6-1 to TRBJ1-3; no clear D. Germline CDR1 MNHNS, CDR2 SASEGT. Trimming took off 5 bases at V and 6 bases at J, with 11 bases between the two ends. The CDR3 consists of 13 residues. The CDR3, as DNA: TGTGCCAGCAGTACCTTTGGGCAAAACACCATATATTTT. This translates into CASSTFGQNTIYF.

The rearrangement joins TRBV18 to TRBJ1-1; D unclear. This CDR3 is built from 13 residues. Trimming stripped 3 bases from V and 6 bases from J, with 11 bases between. The V gene's germline CDR1 is KGHSH and CDR2 LQKENI. In DNA, the CDR3 is TGTGCCAGCTCACCGCGGGAGGTTTCTGAAGCTTTCTTT. This translates into CASSPREVSEAFF. Supplemented by reference TRBV18 and TRBJ1-1, the full variable domain reads NAGVMQNPRHLVRRRGQEARLRCSPMKGHSHVYWYRQLPEEGLKFMVYLQKENIIDESGMPKERFSAEFPKEGPSILRIQQVVRGDSAAYFCASSPREVSEAFFGQGTRLTVV.

The rearrangement joins TRBV7-8 to TRBJ1-3; 9 bases are a match to TRBD1. This CDR3 contains 15 residues. V lost 2 bases to trimming and J lost 4 bases; unmatched junction nucleotides: 3. Germline V gene sequence: CDR1 SGHVS, CDR2 FQNEAQ. CDR3 sequence (DNA): TGTGCCAGCAGCTTAACCGGGACAGGGGGAAACACCATATATTTT. It yields the protein CASSLTGTGGNTIYF.

The V call is TRBV6-5, the J call TRBJ1-3; no clear D gene. CDR3 length: 14 amino acids. The germline CDR1 and CDR2 sequences are MNHEY and SVGAGI. V lost 2 bases and J 2 bases, leaving 7 bases between the germline ends. Written as DNA, the CDR3 is TGTGCCAGCAGTTACGGGCCAACTGGAAACACCATATATTTT. This encodes CASSYGPTGNTIYF.

V and J are TRBV27 and TRBJ1-3; unclear D gene. V lost 7 bases and J lost 0, with 10 bases in between. The CDR3 runs to 14 residues. In germline, CDR1 is MNHEY, CDR2 SMNVEV (reference sequence). CDR3 nucleotides: TGTGCCAGCATAGACTTGTACTCTGGAAACACCATATATTTT. Translating gives CASIDLYSGNTIYF.

The V and J genes are TRBV18 and TRBJ1-2, with D unclear. Deletions cut 1 base from V and 0 bases from J, with 12 bases between. Germline CDR1 KGHSH, CDR2 LQKENI. The CDR3 runs to 16 residues. The CDR3 DNA reads as TGTGCCAGCTCACCACAACGAAACTTAGCTAACTATGGCTACACCTTC. Translated, it gives CASSPQRNLANYGYTF.

V and J are TRBV6-6 and TRBJ2-7; TRBD1 agrees at 9 bases. Germline CDR1 reads MNHNY; CDR2 reads SVGAGI (reference sequence). V was clipped by 7 bases and J by 3 bases; unmatched bases: 10. CDR3 length equals 15 residues. The CDR3: CASTTHRQGGYEQYV. DNA of the CDR3: TGTGCCAGCACCACCCACCGACAGGGGGGCTACGAGCAGTACGTC.

The rearrangement joins TRBV28 to TRBJ2-2; possibly TRBD1 for D (5 bases). Trimming left V 6 bases short and J 2 bases short, with 10 bases between. The length of the CDR3 is 14 residues. Per germline, CDR1 MDHEN and CDR2 SYDVKM. CDR3 in amino acids: CASRLQGNTGELFF. CDR3 nucleotide sequence: TGTGCCAGCAGACTCCAGGGAAACACCGGGGAGCTGTTTTTT.

This clone was seen just once. This chain links TRBV2 with TRBJ2-1; 9 nucleotides line up with TRBD1. V was pared by 3 bases and J by 8 bases, with 5 bases of the junction left unmatched. Per the germline V gene, CDR1 is SNHLY and CDR2 is FYNNEI. CDR3 size: 14 residues. This CDR3 is CASSEGTGYDEQFF. CDR3 DNA sequence: TGTGCCAGCAGTGAGGGGACAGGGTACGATGAGCAGTTCTTC. The whole variable domain, filled in from reference TRBV2 and TRBJ2-1, reads EPEVTQTPSHQVTQMGQEVILRCVPISNHLYFYWYRQILGQKVEFLVSFYNNEISEKSEIFDDQFSVERPDGSNFTLKIRSTKLEDSAMYFCASSEGTGYDEQFFGPGTRLTVL.

This clone occurred once. J is TRBJ2-3 and V is TRBV2; 8 bases line up with TRBD2. V gave up 7 bases and J gave up 0 bases; unmatched junction bases: 3. Germline values: CDR1 SNHLY, CDR2 FYNNEI. The CDR3 extends over 14 amino acids. CDR3 in amino acids: CASMAGGSTDTQYF. The CDR3 DNA sequence: TGTGCCAGCATGGCGGGGGGAAGCACAGATACGCAGTATTTT.